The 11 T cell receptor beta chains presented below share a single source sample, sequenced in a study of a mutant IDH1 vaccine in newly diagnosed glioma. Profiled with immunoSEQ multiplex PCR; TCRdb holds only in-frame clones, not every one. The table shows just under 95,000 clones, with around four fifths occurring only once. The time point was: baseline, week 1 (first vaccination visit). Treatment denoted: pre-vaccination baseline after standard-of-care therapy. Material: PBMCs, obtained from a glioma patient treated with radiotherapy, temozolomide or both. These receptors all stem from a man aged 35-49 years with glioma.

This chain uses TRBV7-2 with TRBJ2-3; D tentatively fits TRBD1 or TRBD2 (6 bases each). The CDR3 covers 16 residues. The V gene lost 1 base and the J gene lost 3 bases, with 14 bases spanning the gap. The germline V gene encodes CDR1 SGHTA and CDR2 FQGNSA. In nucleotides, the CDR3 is TGTGCCAGCAGCTTAGGTGTGGGGGGCGGGACAGATACGCAGTATTTT. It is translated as CASSLGVGGGTDTQYF.

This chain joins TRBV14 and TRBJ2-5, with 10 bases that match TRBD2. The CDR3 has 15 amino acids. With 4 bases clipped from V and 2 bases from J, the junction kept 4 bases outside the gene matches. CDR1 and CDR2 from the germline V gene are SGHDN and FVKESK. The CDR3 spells CASSPVLAGQETQYF. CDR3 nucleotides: TGTGCCAGCAGCCCCGTACTAGCGGGGCAAGAGACCCAGTACTTC.

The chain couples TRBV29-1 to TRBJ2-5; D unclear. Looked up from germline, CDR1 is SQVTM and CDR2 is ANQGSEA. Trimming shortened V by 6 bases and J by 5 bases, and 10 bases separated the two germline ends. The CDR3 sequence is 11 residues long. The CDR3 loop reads CSVRVGETQYF. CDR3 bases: TGCAGCGTACGGGTCGGGGAGACCCAGTACTTC. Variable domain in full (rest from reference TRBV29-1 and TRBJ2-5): SAVISQKPSRDICQRGTSLTIQCQVDSQVTMMFWYRQQPGQSLTLIATANQGSEATYESGFVIDKFPISRPNLTFSTLTVSNMSPEDSSIYLCSVRVGETQYFGPGTRLLVL.

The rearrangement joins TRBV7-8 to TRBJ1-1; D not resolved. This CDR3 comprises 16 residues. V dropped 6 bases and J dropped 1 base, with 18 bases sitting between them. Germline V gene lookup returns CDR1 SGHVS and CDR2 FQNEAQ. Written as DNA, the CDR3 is TGTGCCAGCAGTCCTAAACCAAGGGCAGCGAACACTGAAGCTTTCTTT. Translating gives CASSPKPRAANTEAFF.

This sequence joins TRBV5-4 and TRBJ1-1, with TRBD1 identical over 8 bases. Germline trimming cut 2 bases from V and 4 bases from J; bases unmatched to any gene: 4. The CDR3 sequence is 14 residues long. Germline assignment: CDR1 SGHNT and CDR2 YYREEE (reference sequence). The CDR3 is CASSLMDRATEAFF. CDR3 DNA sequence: TGTGCCAGCAGCTTAATGGACAGGGCCACTGAAGCTTTCTTT.

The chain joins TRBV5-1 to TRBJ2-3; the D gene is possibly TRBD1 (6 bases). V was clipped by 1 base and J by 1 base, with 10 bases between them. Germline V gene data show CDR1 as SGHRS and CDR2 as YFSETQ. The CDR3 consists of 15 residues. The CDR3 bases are TGCGCCAGCAGCTTGTCAGGGGATCGCACAGATACGCAGTATTTT. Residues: CASSLSGDRTDTQYF.

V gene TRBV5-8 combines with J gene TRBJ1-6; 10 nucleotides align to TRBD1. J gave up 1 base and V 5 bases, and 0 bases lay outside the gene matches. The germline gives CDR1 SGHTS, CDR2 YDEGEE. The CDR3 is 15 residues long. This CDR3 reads CASRDRGSYNSPLHF. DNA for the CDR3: TGTGCCAGCAGGGACAGGGGGTCCTATAATTCACCCCTCCACTTT.

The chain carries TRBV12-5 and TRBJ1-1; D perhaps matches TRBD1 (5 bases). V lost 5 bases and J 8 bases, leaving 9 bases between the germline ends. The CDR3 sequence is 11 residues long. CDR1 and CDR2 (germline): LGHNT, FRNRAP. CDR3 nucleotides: TGTGCTAGTGGTCCTGGGGGGGAAGCTTTCTTT. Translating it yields CASGPGGEAFF.

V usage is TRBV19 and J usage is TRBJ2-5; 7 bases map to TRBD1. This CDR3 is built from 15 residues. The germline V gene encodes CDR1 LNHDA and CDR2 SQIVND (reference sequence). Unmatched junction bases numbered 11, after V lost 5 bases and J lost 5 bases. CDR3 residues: CASSRQGQFGETQYF. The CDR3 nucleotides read TGTGCCAGTAGTCGACAGGGTCAGTTCGGTGAGACCCAGTACTTC.

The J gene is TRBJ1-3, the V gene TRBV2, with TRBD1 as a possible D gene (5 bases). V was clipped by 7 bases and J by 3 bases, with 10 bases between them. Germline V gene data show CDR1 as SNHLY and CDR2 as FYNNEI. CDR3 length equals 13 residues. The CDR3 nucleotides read TGTGCCAGCAAAGGGGCGGATGGAAACACCATATATTTT. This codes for CASKGADGNTIYF. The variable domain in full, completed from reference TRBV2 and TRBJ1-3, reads EPEVTQTPSHQVTQMGQEVILRCVPISNHLYFYWYRQILGQKVEFLVSFYNNEISEKSEIFDDQFSVERPDGSNFTLKIRSTKLEDSAMYFCASKGADGNTIYFGEGSWLTVV.

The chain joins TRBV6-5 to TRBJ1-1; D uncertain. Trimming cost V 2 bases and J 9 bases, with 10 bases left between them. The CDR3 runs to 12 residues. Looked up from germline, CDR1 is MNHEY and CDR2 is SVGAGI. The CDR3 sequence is CASSYTRVQAFF. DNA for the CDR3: TGTGCCAGCAGTTACACACGGGTACAAGCTTTCTTT.